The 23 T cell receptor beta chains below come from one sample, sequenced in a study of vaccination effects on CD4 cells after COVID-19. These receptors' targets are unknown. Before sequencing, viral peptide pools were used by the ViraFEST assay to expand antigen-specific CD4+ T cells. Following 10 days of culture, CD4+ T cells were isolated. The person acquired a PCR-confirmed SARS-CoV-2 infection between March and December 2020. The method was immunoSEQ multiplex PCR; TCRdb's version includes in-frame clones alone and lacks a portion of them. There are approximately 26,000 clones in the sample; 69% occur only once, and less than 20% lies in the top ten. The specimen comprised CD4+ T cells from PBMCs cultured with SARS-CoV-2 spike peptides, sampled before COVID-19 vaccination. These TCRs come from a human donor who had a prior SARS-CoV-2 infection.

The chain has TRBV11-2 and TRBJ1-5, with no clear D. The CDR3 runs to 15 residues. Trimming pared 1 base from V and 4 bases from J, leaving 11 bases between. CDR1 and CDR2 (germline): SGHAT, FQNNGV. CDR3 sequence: CASSLAVFTNQPQHF. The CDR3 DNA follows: TGTGCCAGCAGCTTAGCGGTTTTTACGAATCAGCCCCAGCATTTT.

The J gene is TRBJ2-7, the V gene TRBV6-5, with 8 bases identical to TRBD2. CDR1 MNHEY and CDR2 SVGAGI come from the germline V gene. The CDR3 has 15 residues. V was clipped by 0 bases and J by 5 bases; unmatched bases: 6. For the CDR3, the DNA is TGTGCCAGCAGTTACTCGGGACTAGGGACCCACGAGCAGTACTTC. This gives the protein CASSYSGLGTHEQYF.

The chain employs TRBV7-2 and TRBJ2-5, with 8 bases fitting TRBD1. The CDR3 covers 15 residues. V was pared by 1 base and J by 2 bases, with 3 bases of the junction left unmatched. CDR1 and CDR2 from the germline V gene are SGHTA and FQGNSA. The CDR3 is CASSLGTGFQETQYF. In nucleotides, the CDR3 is TGTGCCAGCAGCTTAGGGACAGGGTTTCAAGAGACCCAGTACTTC.

The DNA for the CDR3 is TGTGCCAGCAGTGCCCGCAGGGAAACCAATACGCAGTATTTT. Translated, it gives CASSARRETNTQYF. The V gene is TRBV9, the J gene TRBJ2-3; a weak D match, TRBD1 (5 bases). Germline V gene sequence: CDR1 SGDLS, CDR2 YYNGEE. The ends were cut back, 5 bases at V and 7 bases at J, with 17 bases in the middle. The CDR3 has 14 residues. Full variable domain (missing parts from reference TRBV9 and TRBJ2-3): DSGVTQTPKHLITATGQRVTLRCSPRSGDLSVYWYQQSLDQGLQFLIQYYNGEERAKGNILERFSAQQFPDLHSELNLSSLELGDSALYFCASSARRETNTQYFGPGTRLTVL.

DNA for the CDR3: TGTGCCAGCAGCTCGGACAGGGAGGTTCAGCCCCAGCATTTT. Protein: CASSSDREVQPQHF. This rearrangement joins TRBV7-9 to TRBJ1-5; TRBD1 aligns across 8 bases. Germline V lookup: CDR1 SEHNR, CDR2 FQNEAQ (reference sequence). This CDR3 comprises 14 residues. With 4 bases clipped from V and 6 bases from J, the junction kept 5 bases outside the gene matches.

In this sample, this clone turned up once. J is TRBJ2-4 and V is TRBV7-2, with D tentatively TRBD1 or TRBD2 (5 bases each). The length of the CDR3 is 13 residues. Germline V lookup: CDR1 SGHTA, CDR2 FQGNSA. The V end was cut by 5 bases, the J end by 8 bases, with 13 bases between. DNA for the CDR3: TGTGCCAGCAGCGGCCAGAGGGGCGACATTCAGTACTTC. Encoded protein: CASSGQRGDIQYF.

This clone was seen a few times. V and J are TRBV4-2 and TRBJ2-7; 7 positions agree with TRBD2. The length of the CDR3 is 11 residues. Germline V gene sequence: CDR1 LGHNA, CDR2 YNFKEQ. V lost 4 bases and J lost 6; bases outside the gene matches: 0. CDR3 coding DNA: TGTGCCAGCAGCCGGGGGGGCGAGCAGTACTTC. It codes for CASSRGGEQYF.

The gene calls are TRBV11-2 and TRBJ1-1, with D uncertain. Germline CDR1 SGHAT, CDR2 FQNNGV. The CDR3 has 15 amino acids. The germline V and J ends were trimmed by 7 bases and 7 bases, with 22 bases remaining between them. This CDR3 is CASNKIGAGSLEAFF. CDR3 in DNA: TGTGCCAGCAACAAAATAGGCGCGGGCAGCCTTGAAGCTTTCTTT.

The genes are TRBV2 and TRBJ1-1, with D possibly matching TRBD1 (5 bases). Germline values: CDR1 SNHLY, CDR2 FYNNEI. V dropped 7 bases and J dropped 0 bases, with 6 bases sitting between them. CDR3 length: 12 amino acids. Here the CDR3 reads CASTGLNTEAFF. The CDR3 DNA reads TGTGCCAGCACAGGGCTGAACACTGAAGCTTTCTTT.

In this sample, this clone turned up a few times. This CDR3 is CASSASSYNEQFF. The CDR3 DNA reads TGTGCCAGCAGTGCGAGCTCCTACAATGAGCAGTTCTTC. The V gene is TRBV3-1 (or the pseudogene TRBV3-2), the J gene TRBJ2-1; no clear D gene. Per the germline V gene, CDR1 is LGHDT and CDR2 is YNNKEL (reference sequence). The length of the CDR3 is 13 residues. The ends were cut back, 6 bases at V and 0 bases at J, with 6 bases in the middle.

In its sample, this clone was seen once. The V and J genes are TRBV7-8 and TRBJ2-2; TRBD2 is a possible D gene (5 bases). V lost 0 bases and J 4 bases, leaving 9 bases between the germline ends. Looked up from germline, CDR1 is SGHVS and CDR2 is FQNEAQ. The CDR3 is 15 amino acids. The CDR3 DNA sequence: TGTGCCAGCAGCTTAGCGGGAGTGATCACCGGGGAGCTGTTTTTT. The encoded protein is CASSLAGVITGELFF.

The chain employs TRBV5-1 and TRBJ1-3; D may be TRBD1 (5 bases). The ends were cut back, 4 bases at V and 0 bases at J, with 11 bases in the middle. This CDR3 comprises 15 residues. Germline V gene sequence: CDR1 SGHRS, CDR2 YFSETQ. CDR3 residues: CASSREGLSGNTIYF. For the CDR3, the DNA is TGCGCCAGCAGCCGGGAGGGGCTCTCTGGAAACACCATATATTTT.

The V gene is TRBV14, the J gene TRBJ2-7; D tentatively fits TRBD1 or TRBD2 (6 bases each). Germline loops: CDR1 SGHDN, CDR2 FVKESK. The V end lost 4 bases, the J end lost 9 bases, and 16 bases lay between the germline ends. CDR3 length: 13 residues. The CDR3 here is CASSLQGGIVQYF. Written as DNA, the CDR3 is TGTGCCAGCAGCCTACAGGGAGGCATCGTGCAGTACTTC.

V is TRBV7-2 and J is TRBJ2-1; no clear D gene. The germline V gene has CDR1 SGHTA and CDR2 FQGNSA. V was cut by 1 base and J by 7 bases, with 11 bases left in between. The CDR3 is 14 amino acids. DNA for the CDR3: TGTGCCAGCAGCTTAGATGTACTCCTAAATGAGCAGTTCTTC. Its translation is CASSLDVLLNEQFF.

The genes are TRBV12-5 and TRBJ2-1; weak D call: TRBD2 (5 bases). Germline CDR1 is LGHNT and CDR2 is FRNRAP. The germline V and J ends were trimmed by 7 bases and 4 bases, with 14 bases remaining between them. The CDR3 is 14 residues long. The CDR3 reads CASAARVSYNEQFF. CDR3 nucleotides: TGTGCTAGTGCTGCGAGGGTTTCATACAATGAGCAGTTCTTC.

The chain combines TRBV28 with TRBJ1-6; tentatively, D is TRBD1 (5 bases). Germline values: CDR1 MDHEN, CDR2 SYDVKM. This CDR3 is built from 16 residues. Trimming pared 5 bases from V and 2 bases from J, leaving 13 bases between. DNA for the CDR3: TGTGCCAGCAGTAAACCAGCAGGGCCCTATAATTCACCCCTCCACTTT. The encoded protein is CASSKPAGPYNSPLHF.

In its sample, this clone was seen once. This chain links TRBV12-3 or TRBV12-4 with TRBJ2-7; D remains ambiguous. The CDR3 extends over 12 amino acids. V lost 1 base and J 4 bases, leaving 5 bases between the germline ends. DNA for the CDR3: TGTGCCAGCAGTTTAGACCGATACGAGCAGTACTTC. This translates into CASSLDRYEQYF.

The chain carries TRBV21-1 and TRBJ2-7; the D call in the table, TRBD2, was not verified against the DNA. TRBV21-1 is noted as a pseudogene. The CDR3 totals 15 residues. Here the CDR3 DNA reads TGTGCCAGCAGCAAAGGATACGACGGGTCCTACGAGCAGTACTTC. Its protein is CASSKGYDGSYEQYF.

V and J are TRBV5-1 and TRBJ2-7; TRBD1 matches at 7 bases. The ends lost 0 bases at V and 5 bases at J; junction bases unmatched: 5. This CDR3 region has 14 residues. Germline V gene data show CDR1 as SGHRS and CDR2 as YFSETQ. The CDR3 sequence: CASSLDRGSHEQYF. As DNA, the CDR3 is TGCGCCAGCAGCTTGGACAGGGGTTCCCACGAGCAGTACTTC. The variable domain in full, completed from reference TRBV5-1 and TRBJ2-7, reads KAGVTQTPRYLIKTRGQQVTLSCSPISGHRSVSWYQQTPGQGLQFLFEYFSETQRNKGNFPGRFSGRQFSNSRSEMNVSTLELGDSALYLCASSLDRGSHEQYFGPGTRLTVT.

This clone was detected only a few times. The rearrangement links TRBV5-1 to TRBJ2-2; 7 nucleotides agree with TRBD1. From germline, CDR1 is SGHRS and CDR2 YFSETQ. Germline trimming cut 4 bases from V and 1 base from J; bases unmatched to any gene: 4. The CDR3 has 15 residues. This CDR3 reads CASSMDRKNTGELFF. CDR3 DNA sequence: TGCGCCAGCAGCATGGACAGGAAGAACACCGGGGAGCTGTTTTTT. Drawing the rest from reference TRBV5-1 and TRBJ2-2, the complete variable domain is KAGVTQTPRYLIKTRGQQVTLSCSPISGHRSVSWYQQTPGQGLQFLFEYFSETQRNKGNFPGRFSGRQFSNSRSEMNVSTLELGDSALYLCASSMDRKNTGELFFGEGSRLTVL.

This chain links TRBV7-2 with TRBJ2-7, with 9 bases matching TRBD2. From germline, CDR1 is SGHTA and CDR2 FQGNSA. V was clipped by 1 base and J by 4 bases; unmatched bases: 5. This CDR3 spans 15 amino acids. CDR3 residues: CASSLGLAVQYEQYF. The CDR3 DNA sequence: TGTGCCAGCAGCTTAGGACTAGCGGTTCAATACGAGCAGTACTTC.

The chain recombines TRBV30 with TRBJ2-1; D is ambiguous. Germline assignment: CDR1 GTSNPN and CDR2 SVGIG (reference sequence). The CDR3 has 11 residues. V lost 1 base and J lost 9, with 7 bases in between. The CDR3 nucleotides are TGTGCCTGGAGTGGGGTTGGTGAGCAGTTCTTC. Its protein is CAWSGVGEQFF.

The chain's CDR3 is CASSKRSPSGVDTQYF. The CDR3 nucleotides read TGTGCCAGTAGTAAAAGGTCGCCTAGCGGAGTAGATACGCAGTATTTT. The V and J genes are TRBV19 and TRBJ2-3; the match to TRBD2 covers 7 bases. The CDR3 totals 16 residues. J lost 5 bases, V lost 4 bases, and 12 bases had no gene match. The germline V gene encodes CDR1 LNHDA and CDR2 SQIVND (reference sequence).